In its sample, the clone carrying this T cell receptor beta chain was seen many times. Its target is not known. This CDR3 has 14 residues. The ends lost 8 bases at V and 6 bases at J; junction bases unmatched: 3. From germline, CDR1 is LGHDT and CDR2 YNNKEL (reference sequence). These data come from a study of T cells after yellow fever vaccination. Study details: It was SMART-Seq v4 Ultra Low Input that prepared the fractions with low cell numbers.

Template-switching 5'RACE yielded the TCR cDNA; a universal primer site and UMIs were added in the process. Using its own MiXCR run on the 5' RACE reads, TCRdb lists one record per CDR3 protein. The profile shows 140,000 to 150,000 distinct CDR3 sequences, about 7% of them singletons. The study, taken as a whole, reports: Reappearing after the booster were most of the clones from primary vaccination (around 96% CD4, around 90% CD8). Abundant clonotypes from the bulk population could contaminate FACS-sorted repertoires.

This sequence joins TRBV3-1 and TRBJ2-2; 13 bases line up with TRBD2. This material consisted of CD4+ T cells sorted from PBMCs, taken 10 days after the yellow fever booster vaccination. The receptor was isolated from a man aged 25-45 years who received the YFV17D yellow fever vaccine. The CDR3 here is CASRTSGSSGELFF. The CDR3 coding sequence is TGTGCCAGCCGGACTAGCGGGAGCTCCGGGGAGCTGTTTTTT.